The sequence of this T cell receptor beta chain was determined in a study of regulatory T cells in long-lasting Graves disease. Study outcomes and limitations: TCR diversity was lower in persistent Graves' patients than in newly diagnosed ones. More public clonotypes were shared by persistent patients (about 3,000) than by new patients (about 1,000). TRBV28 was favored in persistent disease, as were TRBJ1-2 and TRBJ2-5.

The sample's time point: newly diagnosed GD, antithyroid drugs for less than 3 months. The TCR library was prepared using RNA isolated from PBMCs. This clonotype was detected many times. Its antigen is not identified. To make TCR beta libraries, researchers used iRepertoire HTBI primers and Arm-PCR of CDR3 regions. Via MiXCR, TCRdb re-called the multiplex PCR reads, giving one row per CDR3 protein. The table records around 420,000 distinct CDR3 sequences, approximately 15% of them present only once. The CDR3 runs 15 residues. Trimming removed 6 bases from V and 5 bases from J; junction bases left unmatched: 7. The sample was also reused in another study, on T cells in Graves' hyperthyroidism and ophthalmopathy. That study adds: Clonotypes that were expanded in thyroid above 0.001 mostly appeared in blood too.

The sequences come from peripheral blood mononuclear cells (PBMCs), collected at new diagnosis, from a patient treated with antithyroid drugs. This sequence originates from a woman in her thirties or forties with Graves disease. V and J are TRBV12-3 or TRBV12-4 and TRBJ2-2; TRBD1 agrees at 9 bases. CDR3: CASRFTGTGTGELFF. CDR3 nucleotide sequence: TGTGCCAGCAGGTTTACCGGGACAGGGACCGGGGAGCTGTTTTTT.